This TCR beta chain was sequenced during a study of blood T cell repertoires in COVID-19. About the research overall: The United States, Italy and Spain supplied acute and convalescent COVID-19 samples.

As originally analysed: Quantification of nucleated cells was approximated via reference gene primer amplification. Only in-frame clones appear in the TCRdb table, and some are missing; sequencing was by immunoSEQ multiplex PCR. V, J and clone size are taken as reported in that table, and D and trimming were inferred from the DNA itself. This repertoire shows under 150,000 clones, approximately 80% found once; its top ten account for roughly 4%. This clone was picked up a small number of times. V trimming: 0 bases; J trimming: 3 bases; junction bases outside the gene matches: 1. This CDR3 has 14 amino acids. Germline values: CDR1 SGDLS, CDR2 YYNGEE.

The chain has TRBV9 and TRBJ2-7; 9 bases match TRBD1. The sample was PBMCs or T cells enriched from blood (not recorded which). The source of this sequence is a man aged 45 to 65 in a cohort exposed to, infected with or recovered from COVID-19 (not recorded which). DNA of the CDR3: TGTGCCAGCAGCGTAGGGGGACAGGGCTACGAGCAGTACTTC. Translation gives CASSVGGQGYEQYF.